This passage covers 5 T cell receptor beta chains from one sample sequenced in a study of early stage breast cancer tumors. TCRdb keeps only in-frame clones here, not all; method: immunoSEQ multiplex PCR. The sample has roughly 30,000 clones; around 67% are singletons. What was sequenced was blood. These receptors were taken from a person aged 35-55 years with breast cancer.

This clone showed up just a few times. This chain uses TRBV15 with TRBJ1-2, with D uncertain. The CDR3 loop spans 15 amino acids. Germline V gene data show CDR1 as LNHNV and CDR2 as YYDKDF (reference sequence). With 0 bases removed from V and 8 bases from J, the gap between germline ends came to 16 bases. CDR3 loop: CATSREGPTPRGYTF. CDR3 bases: TGTGCCACCAGCAGAGAGGGTCCAACCCCGAGAGGCTACACCTTC.

V is TRBV6-4 and J is TRBJ2-1; TRBD2 matches 15 bases. Trimming at V came to 3 bases and at J to 7 bases, leaving 1 base not matched to a gene. The CDR3 has 15 residues. CDR1 is MRHNA, CDR2 SNTAGT, per germline. For the CDR3, the DNA is TGTGCCAGCAGTGAGGGACTAGCGGGAGGAAATGAGCAGTTCTTC. As protein: CASSEGLAGGNEQFF.

V is TRBV11-2 and J is TRBJ2-3; 8 bases align to TRBD2. The germline V gene encodes CDR1 SGHAT and CDR2 FQNNGV. Trimming cost V 0 bases and J 4 bases; bases outside gene matches: 6. This CDR3 contains 16 residues. The CDR3, as DNA: TGTGCCAGCAGCTTAGAAAGCTGGCGGGGGGCAGATACGCAGTATTTT. Its translation: CASSLESWRGADTQYF.

This clone was detected only a few times. The chain couples TRBV7-8 to TRBJ1-5; D gene ambiguous. The V and J ends lost 0 bases and 10 bases respectively, with 13 bases between them. The CDR3 runs to 14 residues. From germline, CDR1 is SGHVS and CDR2 FQNEAQ. In DNA, the CDR3 is TGTGCCAGCAGCTTAGCGGAAGCGGGAGGCCCCCAGCATTTT. Its protein product is CASSLAEAGGPQHF.

The chain links TRBV27 to TRBJ2-7; 7 nucleotides agree with TRBD1. V was clipped by 1 base and J by 2 bases; unmatched bases: 11. The CDR3 has 17 amino acids. CDR1 MNHEY and CDR2 SMNVEV come from the germline V gene (reference sequence). CDR3 nucleotides: TGTGCCAGCAGTTTATTTTTGAGTCGGGACAGCGCCTACGAGCAGTACTTC. Protein: CASSLFLSRDSAYEQYF.